The clone carrying this TCR beta chain was detected ten times or more. Its antigen is unknown. Patients having uncontrolled infection, another autoimmune disease, pregnancy or lactation were not included. From 10 ml of fresh peripheral blood, PBMCs were isolated. This sample was included in a study of T cells in Graves' hyperthyroidism and ophthalmopathy. Overall study: At the time of initial diagnosis and before any treatment, peripheral blood was collected. Overall study findings and caveats: Most thyroid-expanded clonotypes above 0.001 were also found in blood.

Looked up from germline, CDR1 is KGHSH and CDR2 is LQKENI. CDR3 size: 16 residues. Trimming removed 2 bases from V and 6 bases from J; junction bases left unmatched: 7. Amplification of TCR beta CDR3 regions used RNA as the template. The HTBI primer set drove a first-round RT-PCR of the TCR CDR3. TCRdb fed the multiplex PCR reads into MiXCR, producing one record per CDR3 protein. The sample yields about 420,000 distinct CDR3 sequences, roughly an eighth seen once. The sequenced sample consisted of blood. The V gene is TRBV18, the J gene TRBJ2-1; 10 bases are a match to TRBD2. The receptor was derived from a woman between 18 and 29 years old with Graves' hyperthyroidism. The CDR3, as DNA: TGTGCCAGCTCACCATCGGCACTAGCGGGAACCAATGAGCAGTTCTTC. Translated, it gives CASSPSALAGTNEQFF.